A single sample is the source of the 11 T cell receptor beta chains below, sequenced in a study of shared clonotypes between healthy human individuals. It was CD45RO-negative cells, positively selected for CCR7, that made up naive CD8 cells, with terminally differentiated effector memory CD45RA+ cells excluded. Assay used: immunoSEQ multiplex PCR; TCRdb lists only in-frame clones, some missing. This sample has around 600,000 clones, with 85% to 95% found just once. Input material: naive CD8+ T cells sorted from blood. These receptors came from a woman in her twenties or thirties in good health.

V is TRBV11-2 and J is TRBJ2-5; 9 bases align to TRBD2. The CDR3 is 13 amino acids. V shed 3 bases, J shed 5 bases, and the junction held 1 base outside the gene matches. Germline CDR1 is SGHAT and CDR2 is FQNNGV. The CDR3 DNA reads TGTGCCAGCAGCTTCACTAGCGGGGAGACCCAGTACTTC. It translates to CASSFTSGETQYF.

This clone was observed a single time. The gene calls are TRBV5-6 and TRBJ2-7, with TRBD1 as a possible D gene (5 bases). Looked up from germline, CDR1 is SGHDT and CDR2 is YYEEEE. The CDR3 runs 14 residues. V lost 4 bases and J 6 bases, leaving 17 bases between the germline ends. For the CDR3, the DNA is TGTGCCAGCAGCGATGACAGAATTGAGGCCGAGCAGTACTTC. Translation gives CASSDDRIEAEQYF.

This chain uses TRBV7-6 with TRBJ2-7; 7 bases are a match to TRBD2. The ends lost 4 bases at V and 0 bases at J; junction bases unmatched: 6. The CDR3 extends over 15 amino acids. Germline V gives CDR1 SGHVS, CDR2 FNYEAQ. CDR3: CASSSRLASSYEQYF. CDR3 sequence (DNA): TGTGCCAGCAGCTCCCGACTAGCTAGCTCCTACGAGCAGTACTTC.

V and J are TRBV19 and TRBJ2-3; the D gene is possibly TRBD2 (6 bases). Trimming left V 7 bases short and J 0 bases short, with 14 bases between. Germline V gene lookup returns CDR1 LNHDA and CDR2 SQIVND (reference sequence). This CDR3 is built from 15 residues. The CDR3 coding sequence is TGTGCCAGTACGGCGGGGCCCACAAGCACAGATACGCAGTATTTT. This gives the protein CASTAGPTSTDTQYF.

The CDR3 nucleotides are TGTGCCAGCAGCTTAGAGATAGAGGTTCCGGAAGTCACAGATACGCAGTATTTT. Translation gives CASSLEIEVPEVTDTQYF. This chain uses TRBV7-9 with TRBJ2-3, with unresolved D. The germline V gene encodes CDR1 SEHNR and CDR2 FQNEAQ (reference sequence). CDR3 size: 18 residues. V was trimmed by 1 base and J by 2 bases, leaving 19 bases between them. Drawing the rest from reference TRBV7-9 and TRBJ2-3, the complete variable domain is DTGVSQNPRHKITKRGQNVTFRCDPISEHNRLYWYRQTLGQGPEFLTYFQNEAQLEKSRLLSDRFSAERPKGSFSTLEIQRTEQGDSAMYLCASSLEIEVPEVTDTQYFGPGTRLTVL.

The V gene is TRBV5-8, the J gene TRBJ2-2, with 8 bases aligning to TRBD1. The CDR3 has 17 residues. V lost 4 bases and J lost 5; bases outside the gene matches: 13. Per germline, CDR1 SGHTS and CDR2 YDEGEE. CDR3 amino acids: CASSETGELWATGELFF. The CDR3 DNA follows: TGTGCCAGCAGCGAGACAGGGGAGTTGTGGGCTACCGGGGAGCTGTTTTTT.

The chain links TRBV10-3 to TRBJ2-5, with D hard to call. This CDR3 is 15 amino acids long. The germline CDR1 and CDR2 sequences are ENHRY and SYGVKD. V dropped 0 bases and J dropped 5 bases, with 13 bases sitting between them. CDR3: CAISESRVGVETQYF. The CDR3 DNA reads TGTGCCATCAGTGAGTCGAGAGTCGGAGTCGAGACCCAGTACTTC.

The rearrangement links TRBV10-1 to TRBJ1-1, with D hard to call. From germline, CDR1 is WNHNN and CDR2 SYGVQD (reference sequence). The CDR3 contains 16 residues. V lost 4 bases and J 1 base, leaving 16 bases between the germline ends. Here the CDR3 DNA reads TGCGCCAGCAGTGGGAAGTTCGGTAATTCGAACACTGAAGCTTTCTTT. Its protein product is CASSGKFGNSNTEAFF.

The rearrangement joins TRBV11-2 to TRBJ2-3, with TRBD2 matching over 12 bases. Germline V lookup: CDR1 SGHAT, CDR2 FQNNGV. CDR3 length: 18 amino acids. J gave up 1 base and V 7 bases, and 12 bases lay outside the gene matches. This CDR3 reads CASTLSASGRAGTDTQYF. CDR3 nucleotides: TGTGCCAGCACCCTTAGTGCTAGCGGGAGGGCCGGCACAGATACGCAGTATTTT.

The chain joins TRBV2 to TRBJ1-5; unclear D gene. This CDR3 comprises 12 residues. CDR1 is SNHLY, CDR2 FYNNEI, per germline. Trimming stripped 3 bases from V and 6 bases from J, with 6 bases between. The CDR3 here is CASSDLGQPQHF. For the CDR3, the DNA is TGTGCCAGCAGTGATTTGGGTCAGCCCCAGCATTTT.

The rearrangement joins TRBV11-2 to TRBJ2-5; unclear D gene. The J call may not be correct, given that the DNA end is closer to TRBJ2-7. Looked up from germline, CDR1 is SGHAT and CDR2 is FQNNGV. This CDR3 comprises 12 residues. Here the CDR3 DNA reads TGTGCCAGCAGCTTAGATTCGGGCGAGCAGTACTTC. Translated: CASSLDSGEQYF.